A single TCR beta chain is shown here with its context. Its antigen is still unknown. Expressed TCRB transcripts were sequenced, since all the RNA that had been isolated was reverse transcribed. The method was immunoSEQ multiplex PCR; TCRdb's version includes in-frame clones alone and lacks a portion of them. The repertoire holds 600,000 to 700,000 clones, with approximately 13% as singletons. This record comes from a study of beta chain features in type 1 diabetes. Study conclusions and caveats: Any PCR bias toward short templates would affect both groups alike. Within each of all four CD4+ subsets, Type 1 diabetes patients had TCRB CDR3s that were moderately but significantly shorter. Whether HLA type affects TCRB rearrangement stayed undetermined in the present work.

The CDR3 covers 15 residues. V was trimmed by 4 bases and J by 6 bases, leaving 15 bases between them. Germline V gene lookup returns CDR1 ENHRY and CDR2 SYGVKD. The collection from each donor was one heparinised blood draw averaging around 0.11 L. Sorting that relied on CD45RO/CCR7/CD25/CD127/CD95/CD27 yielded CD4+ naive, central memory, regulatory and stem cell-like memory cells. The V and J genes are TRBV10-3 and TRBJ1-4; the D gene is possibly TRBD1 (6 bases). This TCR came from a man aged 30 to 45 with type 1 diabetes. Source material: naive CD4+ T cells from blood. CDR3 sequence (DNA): TGTGCCATCAGTGGCCAGACAGGAGGAGATGAAAAACTGTTTTTT. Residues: CAISGQTGGDEKLFF.